Given below is one TCR beta chain in context. The antigen it binds to is not known. There are no base qualities to consult, and no much larger clone falls within one base. The donors were healthy, HIV-negative adults who had no recently reported acute infections or vaccinations. Only Caucasian adults living in Nashville, Tennessee, USA were represented among the donors. CD4+ T cells were enriched through magnetic negative selection, after which naive cells were positively selected on CD45RA and the remaining negative fraction served as the memory subset. Blood was obtained by leukapheresis, after which PBMCs were separated by Ficoll-Histopaque density gradient centrifugation and cryopreserved in liquid nitrogen vapor phase. Analytical flow cytometry was used to check the purity and quantity of every magnetically sorted T cell population. Genomic DNA was isolated from every sorted fraction and measured by UV absorbance on a Nanodrop 2000c.

The sample is drawn from a study of shared clonotypes between healthy human individuals (dated by TCRdb to the early 2020s). Notes on the research overall: The cohort included three men and two women between 18 and 49 years of age. Blood TCR repertoires of about 5 healthy adults were deeply sequenced to estimate repertoire size and the extent of clonotype sharing between individuals. Different laboratories and diverse techniques were used to prepare libraries and sequence TCR repertoires, to increase sequencing depth and limit assay-specific biases. Each donor's leukapheresis produced roughly between roughly 0.85 and 9.5 billion PBMCs. For each donor, three plates each were used for CD4 naive and CD4 memory, two plates were used for CD8 naive, and one plate was used for CD8 memory. Overall results and qualifications from the work: Based on pairwise subsampling, the degree of clonotype sharing among donors was expected to be affected by sequencing depth. The small number of donors limited the genetic and exposure-history diversity represented. Clonotypes shared by all four sorted-subset donors showed higher generation probabilities than non-shared clonotypes. Larger estimated clonotype richness was generally found for naive subsets than for memory subsets. Even with the large sequencing depth, rarefaction of the sorted-subset datasets indicated that sequencing was incomplete. Sampling was limited to blood, and TCR repertoires in tissue likely differ from TCR repertoires in blood. Approximately 5% of naive CD4, roughly 3.6% of naive CD8, around 2.3% of memory CD4, and about 0.4% of memory CD8 clonotypes were shared across several donors.

There are 18 amino acids in the CDR3, from cysteine to phenylalanine inclusive. The retained sequence is limited to the CDR3, 54 bases, with the frame set at the first base. CDR1 and CDR2, looked up from the germline V gene, are MDHEN and SYDVKM. At the junction V is shortened by 4 bases and J by 3 bases, with 23 bases in between. Using the deep immunoSEQ assay, TCR CDR3 regions were amplified from genomic DNA by multiplex PCR. Extracted genomic DNA from each cell subset was distributed evenly across all wells of several immunoSEQ 96-well plates, and each plate was treated as a replicate. For sorted subsets, 200 to 250 ng genomic DNA, equal to 25,000 to 35,000 T cell genomes, was loaded into each replicate PCR. Purified libraries were quantified with a Qubit 3.0 fluorometer, sized on a Bioanalyzer 2100, and re-quantified with the KAPA Library Quantification kit. Every immunoSEQ 96-well plate was sequenced on a separate single-read 150-cycle Illumina NextSeq 550 flow cell. Per the source publication's procedure: Because the immunoSEQ output held only junctional sequences and lacked quality scores, the filtering could not match the filtering applied to full-length reads. To assign V/J genes and CDR3, sequences were annotated using PyIR, a Python wrapper for IgBLAST v1.9, with IMGT germline references. Any read was removed if the V/J assignment was weak (E-value above 1e-6), the CDR3 was missing, or the read contained stop codons, out-of-frame junctions, or ambiguous translated residues. A V3J clonotype was defined by an identical inferred V gene, J gene, and CDR3 amino acid sequence. Percentage overlap between repertoires was computed as shared unique clonotypes divided by the size of the smaller repertoire. Richness of each repertoire was evaluated using RTK rarefaction, the Chao1 estimator, and Recon v2.1 estimates of unobserved clonotypes. Generation probabilities for all TCRbeta clonotypes obtained by the gDNA method from a few donors were computed using OLGA. TCRdb re-hosts the immuneACCESS table, in-frame sequences only. Its copies lack some clones; in the studies checked, an unresolved V gene accounts for under half of them, and the cause for the rest is not known. The D gene and trimming were derived from the DNA, and the V and J assignments and clone size from that table. The sample table lists approximately 1,500,000 clones, approximately 98% of them with a count of one. Together, the top ten hold roughly 0.42% of the sample.

In this chain, TRBV28 is recombined with TRBJ2-3; TRBD2 is possibly the D segment (5 matching bases). The sequence came from a young man in good health. Input material: naive CD4+ T cells sorted from blood. In light of the paper, this sample's cell subset or site label describes: CD45RA+ positively selected. The CDR3 region: CASSSTPPGWRRTDTQYF. The DNA is TGTGCCAGCAGTTCGACCCCCCCTGGGTGGAGGAGGACAGATACGCAGTATTTT. Joined to the reference TRBV28 and TRBJ2-3 proteins, this CDR3 gives the full variable domain: DVKVTQSSRYLVKRTGEKVFLECVQDMDHENMFWYRQDPGLGLRLIYFSYDVKMKEKGDIPEGYSVSREKKERFSLILESASTNQTSMYLCASSSTPPGWRRTDTQYFGPGTRLTVL.